This TCR beta chain was sequenced in a study of CD8+ T cells in alopecia areata. The treatment denotes: oral pan-JAK inhibitor, 5-10 mg twice daily. RNA extraction was followed by reverse transcription into cDNA, which acted as the sequencing template. Sequenced by immunoSEQ multiplex PCR; TCRdb stores in-frame clones only, minus some. The data show about 120,000 clones, with 53% seen just once and roughly 0.45% held by the top ten. The CDR3 sequence is 15 residues long. The V gene lost 4 bases and the J gene lost 6 bases, with 15 bases spanning the gap. Looked up from germline, CDR1 is MGHRA and CDR2 is YSYEKL.

The V call is TRBV4-1, the J call TRBJ2-2; a possible D gene is TRBD2 (6 bases). Sequenced here: CD4+ T cells sorted from blood, sampled at week 4, from a patient treated with tofacitinib. This TCR derives from a human donor with alopecia areata. This CDR3 is CASSPGGGGSGELFF. CDR3 DNA sequence: TGCGCCAGCAGCCCTGGGGGAGGAGGATCCGGGGAGCTGTTTTTT.